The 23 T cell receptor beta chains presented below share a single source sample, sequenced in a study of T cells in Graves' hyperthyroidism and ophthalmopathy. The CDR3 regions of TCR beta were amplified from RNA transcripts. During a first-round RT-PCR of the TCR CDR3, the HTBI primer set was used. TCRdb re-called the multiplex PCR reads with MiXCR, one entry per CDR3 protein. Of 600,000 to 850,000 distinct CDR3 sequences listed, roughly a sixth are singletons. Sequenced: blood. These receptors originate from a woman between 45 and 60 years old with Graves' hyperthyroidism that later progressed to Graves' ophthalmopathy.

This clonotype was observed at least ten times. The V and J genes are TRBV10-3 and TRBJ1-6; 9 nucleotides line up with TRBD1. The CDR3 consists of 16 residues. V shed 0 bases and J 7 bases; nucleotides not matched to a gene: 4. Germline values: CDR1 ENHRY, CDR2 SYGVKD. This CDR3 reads CAISESDRGRNSPLHF. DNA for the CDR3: TGTGCCATCAGTGAGTCGGACAGGGGAAGGAATTCACCCCTCCACTTT.

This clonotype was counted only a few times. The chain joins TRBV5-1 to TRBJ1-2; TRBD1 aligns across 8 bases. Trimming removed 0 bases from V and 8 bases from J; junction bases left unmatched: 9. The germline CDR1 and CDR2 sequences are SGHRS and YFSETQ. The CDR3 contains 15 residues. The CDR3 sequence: CASSLEMGQVNGYTF. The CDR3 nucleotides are TGCGCCAGCAGCTTGGAAATGGGACAGGTGAACGGCTACACCTTC.

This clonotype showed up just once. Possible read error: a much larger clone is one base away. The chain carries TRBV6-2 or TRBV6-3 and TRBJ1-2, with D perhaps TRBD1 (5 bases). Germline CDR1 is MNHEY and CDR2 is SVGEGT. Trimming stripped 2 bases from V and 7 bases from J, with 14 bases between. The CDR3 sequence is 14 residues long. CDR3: CASSYEGLYCGYTF. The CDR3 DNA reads TGTGCCAGCAGTTACGAGGGGTTGTACTGTGGCTACACCTTC.

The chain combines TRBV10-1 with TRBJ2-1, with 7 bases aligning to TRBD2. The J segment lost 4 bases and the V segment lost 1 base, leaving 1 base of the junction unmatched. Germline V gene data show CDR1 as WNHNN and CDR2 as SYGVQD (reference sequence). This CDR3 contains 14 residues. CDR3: CASSEWGGYNEQFF. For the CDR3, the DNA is TGCGCCAGCAGTGAGTGGGGGGGATACAATGAGCAGTTCTTC.

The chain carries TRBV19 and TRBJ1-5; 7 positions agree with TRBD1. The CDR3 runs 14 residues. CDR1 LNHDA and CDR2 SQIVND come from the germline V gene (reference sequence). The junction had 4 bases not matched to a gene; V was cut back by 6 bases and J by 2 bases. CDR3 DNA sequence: TGTGCCAGTAGGACAGGGAAGGGCAATCAGCCCCAGCATTTT. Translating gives CASRTGKGNQPQHF.

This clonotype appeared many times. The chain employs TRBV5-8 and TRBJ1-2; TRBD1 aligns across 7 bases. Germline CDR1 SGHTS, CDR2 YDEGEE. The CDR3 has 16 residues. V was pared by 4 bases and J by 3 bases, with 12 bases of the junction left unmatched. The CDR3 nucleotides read TGTGCCAGCAGCACGCGGACAGGATCCTTCGACTATGGCTACACCTTC. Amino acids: CASSTRTGSFDYGYTF.

The CDR3 reads CASSVPGTTSNEQFF. The CDR3 DNA follows: TGTGCCAGCAGCGTTCCCGGGACTACTTCCAATGAGCAGTTCTTC. The rearrangement links TRBV28 to TRBJ2-1; 7 bases map to TRBD2. Germline V gives CDR1 MDHEN, CDR2 SYDVKM. The CDR3 consists of 15 residues. V lost 6 bases and J lost 6; bases outside the gene matches: 11.

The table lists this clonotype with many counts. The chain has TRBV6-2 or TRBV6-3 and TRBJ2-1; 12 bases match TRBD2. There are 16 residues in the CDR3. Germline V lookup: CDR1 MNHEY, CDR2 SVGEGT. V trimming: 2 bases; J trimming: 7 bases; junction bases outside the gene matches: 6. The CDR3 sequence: CASSYMRLAGANEQFF. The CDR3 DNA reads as TGTGCCAGCAGTTACATGCGACTAGCGGGGGCTAATGAGCAGTTCTTC.

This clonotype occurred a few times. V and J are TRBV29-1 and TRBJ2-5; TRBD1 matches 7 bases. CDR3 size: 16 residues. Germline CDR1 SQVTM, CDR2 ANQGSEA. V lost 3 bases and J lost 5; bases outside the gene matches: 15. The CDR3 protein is CSVDFLGRGGRETQYF. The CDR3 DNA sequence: TGCAGCGTTGATTTTCTGGGACGAGGGGGCCGGGAGACCCAGTACTTC.

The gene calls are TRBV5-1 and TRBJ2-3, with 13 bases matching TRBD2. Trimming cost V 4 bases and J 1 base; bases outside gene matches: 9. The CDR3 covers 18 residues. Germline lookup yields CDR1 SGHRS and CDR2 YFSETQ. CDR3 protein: CASSTTPGLAGGTDTQYF. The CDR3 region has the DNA TGCGCCAGCAGCACAACACCCGGACTAGCGGGGGGCACAGATACGCAGTATTTT.

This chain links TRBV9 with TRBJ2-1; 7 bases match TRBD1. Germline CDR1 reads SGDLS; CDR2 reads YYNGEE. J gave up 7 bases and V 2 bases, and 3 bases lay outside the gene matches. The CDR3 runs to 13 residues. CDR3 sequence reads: CASSVTGWNEQFF. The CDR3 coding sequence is TGTGCCAGCAGCGTGACAGGGTGGAATGAGCAGTTCTTC.

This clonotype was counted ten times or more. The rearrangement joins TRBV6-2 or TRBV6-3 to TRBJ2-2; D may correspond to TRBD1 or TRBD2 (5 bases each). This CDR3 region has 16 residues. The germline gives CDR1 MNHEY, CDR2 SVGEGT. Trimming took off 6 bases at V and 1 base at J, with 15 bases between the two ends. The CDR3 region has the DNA TGTGCCAGCAGCGTACCCGGGACGGAGAACACCGGGGAGCTGTTTTTT. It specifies CASSVPGTENTGELFF.

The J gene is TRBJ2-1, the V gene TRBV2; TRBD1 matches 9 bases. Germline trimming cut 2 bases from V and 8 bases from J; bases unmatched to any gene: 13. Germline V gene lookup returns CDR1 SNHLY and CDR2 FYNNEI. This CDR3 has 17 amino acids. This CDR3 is CASSEPKKGTGRDEQFF. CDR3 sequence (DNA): TGTGCCAGCAGTGAACCTAAAAAAGGGACAGGGAGGGATGAGCAGTTCTTC.

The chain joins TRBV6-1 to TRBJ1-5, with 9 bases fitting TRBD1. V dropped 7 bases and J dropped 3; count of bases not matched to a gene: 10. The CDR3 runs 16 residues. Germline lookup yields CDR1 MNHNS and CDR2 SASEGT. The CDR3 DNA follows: TGTGCCAGCAAACTTAGACGGGACAGGGACAATCAGCCCCAGCATTTT. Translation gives CASKLRRDRDNQPQHF.

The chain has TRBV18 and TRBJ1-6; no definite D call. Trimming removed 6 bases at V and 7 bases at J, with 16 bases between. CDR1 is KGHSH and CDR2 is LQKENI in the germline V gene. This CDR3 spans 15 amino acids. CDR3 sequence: CASSHDESGNSPLHF. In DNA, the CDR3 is TGTGCCAGCTCTCACGACGAATCGGGGAATTCACCCCTCCACTTT.

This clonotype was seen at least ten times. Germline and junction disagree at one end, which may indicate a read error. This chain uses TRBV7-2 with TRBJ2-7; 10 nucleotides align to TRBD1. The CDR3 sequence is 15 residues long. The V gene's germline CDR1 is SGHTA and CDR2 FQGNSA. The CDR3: CASSSRTGGAYEQHF. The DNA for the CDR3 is TGTGCCAGCAGCTCTAGGACAGGGGGGGCCTACGAGCAGCACTTC.

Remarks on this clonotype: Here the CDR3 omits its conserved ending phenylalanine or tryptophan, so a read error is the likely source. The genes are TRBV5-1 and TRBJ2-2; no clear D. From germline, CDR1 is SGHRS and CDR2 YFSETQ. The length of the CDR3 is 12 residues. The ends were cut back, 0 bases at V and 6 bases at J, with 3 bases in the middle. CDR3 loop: CASSLVPGELFS. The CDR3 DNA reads TGCGCCAGCAGCTTGGTCCCCGGGGAGCTGTTTTCT.

CDR3 nucleotide sequence: TGTGCCACCAGCAGAGACCGAGGGGAGACCCAGTACTTC. This codes for CATSRDRGETQYF. The chain joins TRBV15 to TRBJ2-5, with D maybe TRBD2 (5 bases). Trimming pared 0 bases from V and 5 bases from J, leaving 7 bases between. CDR3 length: 13 residues. Germline V gives CDR1 LNHNV, CDR2 YYDKDF (reference sequence).

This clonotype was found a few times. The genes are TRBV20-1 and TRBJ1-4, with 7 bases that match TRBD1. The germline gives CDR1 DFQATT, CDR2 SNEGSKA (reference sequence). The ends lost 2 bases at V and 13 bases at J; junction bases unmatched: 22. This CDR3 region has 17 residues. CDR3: CSARWDSTTRRQMGLFF. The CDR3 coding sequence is TGCAGTGCTAGATGGGACAGCACGACAAGGAGGCAGATGGGACTGTTTTTT.

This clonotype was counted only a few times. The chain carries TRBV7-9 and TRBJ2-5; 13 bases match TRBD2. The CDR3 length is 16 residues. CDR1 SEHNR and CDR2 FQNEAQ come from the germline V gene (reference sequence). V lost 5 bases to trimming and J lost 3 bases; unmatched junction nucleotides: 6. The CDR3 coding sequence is TGTGCCAGCAGCCCCGGGACTAGCGGGGCGGAAGAGACCCAGTACTTC. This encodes CASSPGTSGAEETQYF.

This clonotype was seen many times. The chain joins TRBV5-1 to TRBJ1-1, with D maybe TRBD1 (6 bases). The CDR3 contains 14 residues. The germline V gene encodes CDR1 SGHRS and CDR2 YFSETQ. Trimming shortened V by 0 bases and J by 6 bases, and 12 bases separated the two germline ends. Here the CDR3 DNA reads TGCGCCAGCAGCTTGGAGTTTTCAGGGGCTGAAGCTTTCTTT. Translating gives CASSLEFSGAEAFF.

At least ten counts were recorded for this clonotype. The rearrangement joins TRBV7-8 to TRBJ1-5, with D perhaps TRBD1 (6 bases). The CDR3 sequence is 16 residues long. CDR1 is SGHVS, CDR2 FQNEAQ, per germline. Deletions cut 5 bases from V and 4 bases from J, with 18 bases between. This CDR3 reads CASSPAALQGNQPQHF. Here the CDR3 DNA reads TGTGCCAGCAGCCCCGCCGCGCTACAGGGAAATCAGCCCCAGCATTTT.

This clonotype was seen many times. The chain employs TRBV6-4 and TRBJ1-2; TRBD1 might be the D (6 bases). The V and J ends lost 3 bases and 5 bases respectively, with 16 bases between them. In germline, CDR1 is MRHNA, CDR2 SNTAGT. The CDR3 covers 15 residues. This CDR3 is CASSEGPGAGYGYTF. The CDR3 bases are TGTGCCAGCAGTGAAGGGCCGGGGGCGGGATATGGCTACACCTTC.